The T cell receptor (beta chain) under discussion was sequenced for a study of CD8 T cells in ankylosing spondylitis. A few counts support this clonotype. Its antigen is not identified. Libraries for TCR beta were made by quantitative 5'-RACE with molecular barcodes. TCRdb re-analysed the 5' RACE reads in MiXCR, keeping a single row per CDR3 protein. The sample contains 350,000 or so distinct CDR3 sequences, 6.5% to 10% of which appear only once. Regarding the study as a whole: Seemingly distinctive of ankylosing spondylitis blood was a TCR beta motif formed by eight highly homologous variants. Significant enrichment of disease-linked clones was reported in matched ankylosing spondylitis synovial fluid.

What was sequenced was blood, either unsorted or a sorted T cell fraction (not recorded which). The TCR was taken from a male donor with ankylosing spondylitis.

CDR3 residues: CASIQGVQETQYF. CDR3 nucleotide sequence: TGTGCCAGCATTCAGGGGGTTCAAGAGACCCAGTACTTC. V usage is TRBV28 and J usage is TRBJ2-5, with TRBD1 identical over 7 bases. The CDR3 loop spans 13 amino acids. V trimming: 7 bases; J trimming: 2 bases; junction bases outside the gene matches: 4. Germline CDR1 is MDHEN and CDR2 is SYDVKM.